This T cell receptor (beta chain) is from a study of identical twins. Points from the study as a whole: Beta clonotypes that were abundant in cord blood contained fewer insertions, a pattern absent from memory repertoires. Where beta out-of-frame sequences were concerned, excess twin sharing was weaker. Conclusions relied on cross-sectional statistical analysis, not following the same donors.

As regards this clonotype: As yet, its antigen is unknown.

TCRdb itself ran the 5' RACE reads through MiXCR, one entry per CDR3 protein. The table has roughly 250,000 distinct CDR3 sequences, approximately 7% seen once. Another study also made use of these data, one on yellow fever vaccine responses in identical twins.

The sample comprised memory (CD45RO+) T cells sorted from blood. The receptor comes from a woman under 30 in good health.

The CDR3 region has the DNA TGCAGTGCTAGAGGTCCCCGGGACACTTACACCGGGGAGCTGTTTTTT. Its protein is CSARGPRDTYTGELFF. The rearrangement joins TRBV20-1 to TRBJ2-2, with D possibly TRBD1 on 6 matching bases. Germline V gene data show CDR1 as DFQATT and CDR2 as SNEGSKA (reference sequence). There are 16 residues in the CDR3. Trimming cost V 1 base and J 3 bases, with 15 bases left between them.